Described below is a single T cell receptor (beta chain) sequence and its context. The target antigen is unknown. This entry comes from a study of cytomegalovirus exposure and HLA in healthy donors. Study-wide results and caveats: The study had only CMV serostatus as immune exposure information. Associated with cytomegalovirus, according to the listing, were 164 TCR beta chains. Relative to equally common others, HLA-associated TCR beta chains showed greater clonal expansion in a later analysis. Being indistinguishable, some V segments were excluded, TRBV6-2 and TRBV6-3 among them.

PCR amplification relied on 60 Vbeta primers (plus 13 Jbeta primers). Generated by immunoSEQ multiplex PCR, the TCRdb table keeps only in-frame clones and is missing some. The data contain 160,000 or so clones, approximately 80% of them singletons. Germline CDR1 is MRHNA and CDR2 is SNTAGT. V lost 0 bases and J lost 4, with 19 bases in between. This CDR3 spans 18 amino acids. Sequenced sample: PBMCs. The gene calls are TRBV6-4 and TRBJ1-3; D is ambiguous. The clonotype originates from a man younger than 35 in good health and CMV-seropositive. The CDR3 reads CASSDSIWAGVGGNTIYF. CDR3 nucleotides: TGTGCCAGCAGTGACTCGATTTGGGCCGGGGTGGGAGGAAACACCATATATTTT.